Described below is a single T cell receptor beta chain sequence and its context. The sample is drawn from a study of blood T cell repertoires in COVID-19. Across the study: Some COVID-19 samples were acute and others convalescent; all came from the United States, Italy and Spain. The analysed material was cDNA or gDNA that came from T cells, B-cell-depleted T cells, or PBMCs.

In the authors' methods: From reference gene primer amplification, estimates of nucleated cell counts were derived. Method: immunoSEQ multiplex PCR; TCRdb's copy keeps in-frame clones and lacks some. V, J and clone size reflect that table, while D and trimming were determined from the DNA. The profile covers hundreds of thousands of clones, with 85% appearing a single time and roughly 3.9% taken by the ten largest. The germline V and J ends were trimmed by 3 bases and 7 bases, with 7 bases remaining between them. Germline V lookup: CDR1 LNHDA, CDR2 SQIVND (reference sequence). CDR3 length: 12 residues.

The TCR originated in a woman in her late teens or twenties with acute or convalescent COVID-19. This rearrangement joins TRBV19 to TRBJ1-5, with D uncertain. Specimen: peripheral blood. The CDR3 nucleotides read TGTGCCAGTAGTATTCAGAACCAGCCCCAGCATTTT. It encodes CASSIQNQPQHF.